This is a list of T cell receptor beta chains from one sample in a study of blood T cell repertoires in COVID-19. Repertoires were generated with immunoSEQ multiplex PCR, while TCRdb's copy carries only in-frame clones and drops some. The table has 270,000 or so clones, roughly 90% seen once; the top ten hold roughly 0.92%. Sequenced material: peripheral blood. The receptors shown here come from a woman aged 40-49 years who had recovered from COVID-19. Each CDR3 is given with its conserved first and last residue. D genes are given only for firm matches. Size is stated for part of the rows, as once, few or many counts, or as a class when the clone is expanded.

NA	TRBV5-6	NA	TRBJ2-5	TGTGCCAGCAGCTTGGGGCAGGGGCAAGAGACCCAGTACTTC	CASSLGQGQETQYF
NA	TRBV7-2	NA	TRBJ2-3	TGTGCCAGCAGCTTCCTAGGCATAGATACGCAGTATTTT	CASSFLGIDTQYF
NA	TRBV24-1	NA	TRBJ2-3	TGTGCCACCTCCGGACTACTGAACACAGATACGCAGTATTTT	CATSGLLNTDTQYF
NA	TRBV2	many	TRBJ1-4	TGTGCCAGTGGCAGCGGGGTTCGTTGGTTTTTT	CASGSGVRWFF
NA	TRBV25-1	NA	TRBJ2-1	TGTGCCAGCAGTGAATCCCAGGGGCTGGGCTCCTACAATGAGCAGTTCTTC	CASSESQGLGSYNEQFF
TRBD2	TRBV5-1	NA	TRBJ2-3	TGCGCCAGCACTTCTAGCGGGGGGACTTATACGCAGTATTTT	CASTSSGGTYTQYF
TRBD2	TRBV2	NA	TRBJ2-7	TGTGCCAGCAGGACTAGCGGGAACCGCTACGAGCAGTACTTC	CASRTSGNRYEQYF
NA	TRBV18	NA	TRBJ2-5	TGTGCCAGCTCACCGCAGGGGCAGAACCAAGAGACCCAGTACTTC	CASSPQGQNQETQYF
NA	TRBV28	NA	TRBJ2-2	TGTGCCAGCAGTTTTGTGGCCGGACTCCAAACGGGCGGGGAGCTGTTTTTT	CASSFVAGLQTGGELFF
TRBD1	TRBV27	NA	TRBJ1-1	TGTGCCAGCAGTTTACTGGGGACAGGGGTCACTGAAGCTTTCTTT	CASSLLGTGVTEAFF
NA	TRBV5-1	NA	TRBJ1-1	TGCGCCAGCAGCCAACAGGAGAACACTGAAGCTTTCTTT	CASSQQENTEAFF
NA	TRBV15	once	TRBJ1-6	TGTGCCACCAGCAGAGATCAGGGAATGAATTCACCCCTCCACTTT	CATSRDQGMNSPLHF
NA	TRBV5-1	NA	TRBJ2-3	TGCGCCAGCAGCGAACAGAGCGGAACCCCAGATACGCAGTATTTT	CASSEQSGTPDTQYF
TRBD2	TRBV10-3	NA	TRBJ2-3	TGTGCCATCACCCAGACTAGCGGGAGTACAGGGACAGATACGCAGTATTTT	CAITQTSGSTGTDTQYF
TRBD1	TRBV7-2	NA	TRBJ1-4	TGTGCCAGCACCCCCCAGACAGGGGATCGAGGTGAAAAACTGTTTTTT	CASTPQTGDRGEKLFF
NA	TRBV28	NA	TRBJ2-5	TGTGCCAGCAGCCCTCAGCTCGGACAAAAAGAGACCCAGTACTTC	CASSPQLGQKETQYF
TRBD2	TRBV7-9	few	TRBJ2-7	TGTGCCAGCATCCCACCAGGACTAGCGGGAGCCCACGAGCAGTACTTC	CASIPPGLAGAHEQYF
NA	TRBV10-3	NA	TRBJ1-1	TGTGCCTCTTCAGGTCCTTGGGGGCCAGGAGAGAACACTGAAGCTTTCTTT	CASSGPWGPGENTEAFF
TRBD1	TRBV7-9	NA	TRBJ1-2	TGTGCCAGCAGCTTAGGGACAGGCGACAACTATGGCTACACCTTC	CASSLGTGDNYGYTF
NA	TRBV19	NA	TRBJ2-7	TGTGCCCATAGAGAAAAGCGTTGGGGGGACGAGCAGTACTTC	CAHREKRWGDEQYF
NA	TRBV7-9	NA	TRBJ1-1	TGTGCCAGCAGCTTAAGGGGCGCTGAAGCTTTCTTT	CASSLRGAEAFF
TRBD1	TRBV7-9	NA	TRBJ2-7	TGTGCCAGCAGCTTACGGACAGGATCCTACGAGCAGTACTTC	CASSLRTGSYEQYF
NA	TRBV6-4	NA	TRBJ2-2	TGTGCCAGCAGTGATTCGGGCACCGGGGAGCTGTTTTTT	CASSDSGTGELFF
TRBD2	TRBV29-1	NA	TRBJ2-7	TGCAGCGTCAAAGAAAGGACTAGCGGGAGTAATACCTACGAGCAGTACTTC	CSVKERTSGSNTYEQYF
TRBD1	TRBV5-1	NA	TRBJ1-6	TGCGCCAGCAGCCTCGGGACAGGGAATTCACCCCTCCACTTT	CASSLGTGNSPLHF
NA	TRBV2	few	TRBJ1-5	TGTGCCAGCAGTGAAACATCCTTGGGCGATCAGCCCCAGCATTTT	CASSETSLGDQPQHF
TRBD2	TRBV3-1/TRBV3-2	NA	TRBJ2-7	TGTGCCAGCAGCCAAGCTAAAGGGACTAGGTACTTC	CASSQAKGTRYF
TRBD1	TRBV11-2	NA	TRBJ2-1	TGTGCCAGCAGTCACCGACAGGGCCCCTACAATGAGCAGTTCTTC	CASSHRQGPYNEQFF
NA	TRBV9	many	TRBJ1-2	TGTGCCAGCAGCCCCCCTCTCCCAGGGGTGAGTGGCTACACCTTC	CASSPPLPGVSGYTF
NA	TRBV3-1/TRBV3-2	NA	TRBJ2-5	TGTGCCAGCAGCCAAGGGCAGCAAGAGACCCAGTACTTC	CASSQGQQETQYF